These T cell receptor beta chains were read from a single sample in a study of CD8+ T cells in alopecia areata. TCRdb's copy holds only in-frame clones and misses some; the assay was immunoSEQ multiplex PCR. The table lists 75,000 to 80,000 clones, around 65% of them singletons. Sequenced here: CD8+ T cells sorted from blood, sampled at week 24, from a patient treated with tofacitinib. All receptors come from a human donor with alopecia areata. CDR3s include the opening cysteine and the closing phenylalanine or tryptophan. A D gene is named only where the DNA matches it firmly. Clone size is given for some rows only: seen once, a few or many times, or a class if the clone is expanded.

cdr3_aa: CASSLVEANYGYTF
cdr3_nt: TGCGCCAGCAGCTTGGTGGAAGCTAACTATGGCTACACCTTC
clone_size: NA
d_call: NA
j_call: TRBJ1-2
v_call: TRBV5-1

cdr3_aa: CASSPGAGADTQYF
cdr3_nt: TGTGCCAGCAGCCCAGGGGCGGGGGCGGATACGCAGTATTTT
clone_size: many
d_call: NA
j_call: TRBJ2-3
v_call: TRBV27

cdr3_aa: CASSLTRETSSYEQYF
cdr3_nt: TGTGCCAGCAGCTTGACGCGGGAGACAAGCTCCTACGAGCAGTACTTC
clone_size: NA
d_call: TRBD2
j_call: TRBJ2-7
v_call: TRBV5-6

cdr3_aa: CASVWPSEKLFF
cdr3_nt: TGTGCCAGCGTTTGGCCTTCCGAAAAACTGTTTTTT
clone_size: few
d_call: NA
j_call: TRBJ1-4
v_call: TRBV21-1

cdr3_aa: CASSLGSYNEQFF
cdr3_nt: TGTGCCAGCAGCTTGGGCTCCTACAATGAGCAGTTCTTC
clone_size: NA
d_call: NA
j_call: TRBJ2-1
v_call: TRBV7-2

cdr3_aa: CASSEYGGYTF
cdr3_nt: TGTGCCAGCAGTGAATATGGGGGCTACACCTTC
clone_size: NA
d_call: NA
j_call: TRBJ1-2
v_call: TRBV25-1

cdr3_aa: CAWGQGRLNTEAFF
cdr3_nt: TGTGCCTGGGGACAGGGTAGGTTGAACACTGAAGCTTTCTTT
clone_size: NA
d_call: TRBD1
j_call: TRBJ1-1
v_call: TRBV30

cdr3_aa: CASRTTGGDTEAFF
cdr3_nt: TGTGCCAGCAGGACGACTGGGGGGGACACTGAAGCTTTCTTT
clone_size: NA
d_call: NA
j_call: TRBJ1-1
v_call: TRBV27

cdr3_aa: CASRGAGGGYTF
cdr3_nt: TGTGCCAGCAGGGGGGCGGGCGGTGGCTACACCTTC
clone_size: NA
d_call: NA
j_call: TRBJ1-2
v_call: TRBV27

cdr3_aa: CASSFYGQNTEAFF
cdr3_nt: TGTGCCAGCAGCTTCTACGGGCAGAACACTGAAGCTTTCTTT
clone_size: once
d_call: NA
j_call: TRBJ1-1
v_call: TRBV5-6

cdr3_aa: CASSQDGSLQGFYGYTF
cdr3_nt: TGCGCCAGCAGCCAAGATGGATCCCTACAGGGATTCTATGGCTACACCTTC
clone_size: NA
d_call: NA
j_call: TRBJ1-2
v_call: TRBV4-1

cdr3_aa: CASSWTGAGELFF
cdr3_nt: TGTGCCAGCAGCTGGACAGGCGCCGGGGAGCTGTTTTTT
clone_size: NA
d_call: TRBD1
j_call: TRBJ2-2
v_call: TRBV7-2

cdr3_aa: CASSQDWPAGGPDTQYF
cdr3_nt: TGCGCCAGCAGCCAAGATTGGCCAGCGGGGGGTCCAGATACGCAGTATTTT
clone_size: NA
d_call: TRBD2
j_call: TRBJ2-3
v_call: TRBV4-3

cdr3_aa: CASSSWTDEDGELFF
cdr3_nt: TGTGCCAGCAGCTCCTGGACAGATGAGGACGGGGAGCTGTTTTTT
clone_size: once
d_call: NA
j_call: TRBJ2-2
v_call: TRBV11-2

cdr3_aa: CASSQEIWLWAGGYQPQHF
cdr3_nt: TGCGCCAGCAGCCAAGAGATCTGGCTTTGGGCAGGGGGGTATCAGCCCCAGCATTTT
clone_size: once
d_call: TRBD1
j_call: TRBJ1-5
v_call: TRBV4-1

cdr3_aa: CASSFTYRTDTQYF
cdr3_nt: TGTGCCAGCAGTTTTACGTACCGCACAGATACGCAGTATTTT
clone_size: few
d_call: NA
j_call: TRBJ2-3
v_call: TRBV28

cdr3_aa: CASSLSNSPLHF
cdr3_nt: TGTGCCAGCAGTTTGTCCAATTCACCCCTCCACTTT
clone_size: once
d_call: NA
j_call: TRBJ1-6
v_call: TRBV27

cdr3_aa: CASSEPGVGNQPQHF
cdr3_nt: TGTGCCAGCAGTGAACCCGGGGTCGGCAATCAGCCCCAGCATTTT
clone_size: NA
d_call: NA
j_call: TRBJ1-5
v_call: TRBV2

cdr3_aa: CALGLAGPTDTQYF
cdr3_nt: TGTGCGCTTGGGCTAGCGGGACCCACAGATACGCAGTATTTT
clone_size: NA
d_call: TRBD2
j_call: TRBJ2-3
v_call: TRBV7-2

cdr3_aa: CASRLPGGALYNEQFF
cdr3_nt: TGTGCCAGCAGGCTTCCCGGGGGGGCCTTGTACAATGAGCAGTTCTTC
clone_size: medium-sized
d_call: TRBD2
j_call: TRBJ2-1
v_call: TRBV2

cdr3_aa: CASSLGFGANSEQYF
cdr3_nt: TGCGCCAGCAGCTTGGGCTTCGGGGCAAATTCCGAGCAGTACTTC
clone_size: few
d_call: NA
j_call: TRBJ2-7
v_call: TRBV5-1

cdr3_aa: CASSLWSSGIQDQETQYF
cdr3_nt: TGTGCCAGCAGTTTATGGTCTAGCGGGATACAAGACCAAGAGACCCAGTACTTC
clone_size: NA
d_call: TRBD2
j_call: TRBJ2-5
v_call: TRBV28

cdr3_aa: CASSVDETLEIFTDTQYF
cdr3_nt: TGTGCCAGCAGCGTAGATGAGACGTTGGAGATCTTCACAGATACGCAGTATTTT
clone_size: once
d_call: NA
j_call: TRBJ2-3
v_call: TRBV9

cdr3_aa: CASSLTSPGTDYGYTF
cdr3_nt: TGTGCCAGCAGCTTAACTTCACCCGGGACCGACTATGGCTACACCTTC
clone_size: few
d_call: NA
j_call: TRBJ1-2
v_call: TRBV7-9

cdr3_aa: CASSHPRTGGTGELFF
cdr3_nt: TGCGCCAGCAGCCACCCCAGGACAGGAGGCACCGGGGAGCTGTTTTTT
clone_size: NA
d_call: TRBD1
j_call: TRBJ2-2
v_call: TRBV4-3

cdr3_aa: CASSVSGAYEQYF
cdr3_nt: TGTGCCAGCAGTGTCTCGGGGGCCTACGAGCAGTACTTC
clone_size: NA
d_call: NA
j_call: TRBJ2-7
v_call: TRBV25-1

cdr3_aa: CAISEGGLRQPQHF
cdr3_nt: TGTGCCATCAGTGAGGGAGGTTTAAGGCAGCCCCAGCATTTT
clone_size: NA
d_call: NA
j_call: TRBJ1-5
v_call: TRBV10-3

cdr3_aa: CASSLALGVGELFF
cdr3_nt: TGTGCCAGCAGCTTAGCGCTAGGAGTCGGGGAGCTGTTTTTT
clone_size: NA
d_call: NA
j_call: TRBJ2-2
v_call: TRBV7-6

cdr3_aa: CSVRDRGDADTQYF
cdr3_nt: TGCAGCGTTCGGGACAGGGGAGACGCAGATACGCAGTATTTT
clone_size: NA
d_call: TRBD1
j_call: TRBJ2-3
v_call: TRBV29-1

cdr3_aa: CASSQERQGVYNEQFF
cdr3_nt: TGTGCCAGCAGTCAAGAGAGGCAGGGGGTGTACAATGAGCAGTTCTTC
clone_size: NA
d_call: TRBD1
j_call: TRBJ2-1
v_call: TRBV2

cdr3_aa: CASSPSSGSSYNEQFF
cdr3_nt: TGTGCCAGCAGCCCCTCCTCGGGGAGCTCCTACAATGAGCAGTTCTTC
clone_size: NA
d_call: NA
j_call: TRBJ2-1
v_call: TRBV9

cdr3_aa: CASSIVRGLHEQYF
cdr3_nt: TGTGCCAGTAGTATCGTCAGGGGATTACACGAGCAGTACTTC
clone_size: NA
d_call: NA
j_call: TRBJ2-7
v_call: TRBV19

cdr3_aa: CASSYGTGGGETQYF
cdr3_nt: TGTGCCAGCAGTTACGGGACAGGGGGCGGAGAGACCCAGTACTTC
clone_size: NA
d_call: TRBD1
j_call: TRBJ2-5
v_call: TRBV28

cdr3_aa: CASSDPSQTEAFF
cdr3_nt: TGTGCCAGCAGCGACCCCTCCCAGACTGAAGCTTTCTTT
clone_size: NA
d_call: NA
j_call: TRBJ1-1
v_call: TRBV9

cdr3_aa: CASSPGIYNEQFF
cdr3_nt: TGTGCCAGCAGCCCCGGGATTTACAATGAGCAGTTCTTC
clone_size: NA
d_call: NA
j_call: TRBJ2-1
v_call: TRBV7-8

cdr3_aa: CSVYFSGGRNTEAFF
cdr3_nt: TGCAGCGTTTACTTCTCCGGGGGAAGGAACACTGAAGCTTTCTTT
clone_size: NA
d_call: NA
j_call: TRBJ1-1
v_call: TRBV29-1

cdr3_aa: CATSTTAWDTRTGTDTQYF
cdr3_nt: TGTGCCACCAGCACCACAGCCTGGGACACTCGAACCGGCACAGATACGCAGTATTTT
clone_size: NA
d_call: NA
j_call: TRBJ2-3
v_call: TRBV15

cdr3_aa: CASSTTSGGASGELFF
cdr3_nt: TGTGCCAGCAGCACGACTAGCGGGGGGGCCTCCGGGGAGCTGTTTTTT
clone_size: NA
d_call: TRBD2
j_call: TRBJ2-2
v_call: TRBV7-2

cdr3_aa: CAWSLGAGEDTQYF
cdr3_nt: TGTGCCTGGAGTCTCGGAGCGGGAGAAGATACGCAGTATTTT
clone_size: NA
d_call: TRBD2
j_call: TRBJ2-3
v_call: TRBV30

cdr3_aa: CASSVGTSGVSYNEQFF
cdr3_nt: TGTGCCAGCAGCGTAGGGACTAGCGGGGTTTCCTACAATGAGCAGTTCTTC
clone_size: NA
d_call: TRBD2
j_call: TRBJ2-1
v_call: TRBV9

cdr3_aa: CASSDGSGADTQYF
cdr3_nt: TGTGCCAGCAGTGACGGGAGTGGGGCAGATACGCAGTATTTT
clone_size: NA
d_call: NA
j_call: TRBJ2-3
v_call: TRBV25-1

cdr3_aa: CASSGTSGGTMYQETQYF
cdr3_nt: TGTGCCAGCAGTGGGACTAGCGGGGGGACCATGTACCAAGAGACCCAGTACTTC
clone_size: NA
d_call: TRBD2
j_call: TRBJ2-5
v_call: TRBV9

cdr3_aa: CASSLVAGVYNEQFF
cdr3_nt: TGTGCCAGCAGTTTAGTGGCAGGGGTCTACAATGAGCAGTTCTTC
clone_size: once
d_call: NA
j_call: TRBJ2-1
v_call: TRBV27

cdr3_aa: CSVDEVNTEAFF
cdr3_nt: TGCAGCGTAGATGAGGTGAACACTGAAGCTTTCTTT
clone_size: NA
d_call: NA
j_call: TRBJ1-1
v_call: TRBV29-1

cdr3_aa: CASSAPSGGLNEQFF
cdr3_nt: TGTGCCAGCAGCGCGCCTAGCGGGGGGTTAAATGAGCAGTTCTTC
clone_size: NA
d_call: TRBD2
j_call: TRBJ2-1
v_call: TRBV9

cdr3_aa: CASSSPGAYNEQFF
cdr3_nt: TGTGCCAGCAGCTCCCCCGGCGCATACAATGAGCAGTTCTTC
clone_size: NA
d_call: NA
j_call: TRBJ2-1
v_call: TRBV7-9

cdr3_aa: CASSPSPRDTQYF
cdr3_nt: TGTGCCAGCAGTCCGTCTCCGAGGGATACGCAGTATTTT
clone_size: NA
d_call: NA
j_call: TRBJ2-3
v_call: TRBV28

cdr3_aa: CASSLARGTNYGYTF
cdr3_nt: TGTGCCAGCAGTTTGGCTAGAGGTACTAACTATGGCTACACCTTC
clone_size: NA
d_call: NA
j_call: TRBJ1-2
v_call: TRBV6-5

cdr3_aa: CASSSWGTEAFF
cdr3_nt: TGTGCCAGTAGTTCTTGGGGCACTGAAGCTTTCTTT
clone_size: NA
d_call: NA
j_call: TRBJ1-1
v_call: TRBV19

cdr3_aa: CASTRGRALTDTQYF
cdr3_nt: TGTGCCAGCACACGAGGGAGGGCCCTCACAGATACGCAGTATTTT
clone_size: NA
d_call: TRBD2
j_call: TRBJ2-3
v_call: TRBV7-9

cdr3_aa: CASSSTEMNTEAFF
cdr3_nt: TGCGCCAGCAGCTCGACAGAGATGAACACTGAAGCTTTCTTT
clone_size: NA
d_call: NA
j_call: TRBJ1-1
v_call: TRBV5-1

cdr3_aa: CASSPSLEREYTGELFF
cdr3_nt: TGTGCCAGCTCACCATCACTAGAGCGGGAGTATACCGGGGAGCTGTTTTTT
clone_size: few
d_call: TRBD2
j_call: TRBJ2-2
v_call: TRBV18

cdr3_aa: CSVERSYEQYF
cdr3_nt: TGCAGCGTTGAGAGGTCCTACGAGCAGTACTTC
clone_size: NA
d_call: NA
j_call: TRBJ2-7
v_call: TRBV29-1

cdr3_aa: CASSLSWRDYNSPLHF
cdr3_nt: TGTGCCAGCAGCTTGAGTTGGCGGGACTATAATTCACCCCTCCACTTT
clone_size: NA
d_call: NA
j_call: TRBJ1-6
v_call: TRBV5-6

cdr3_aa: CAWSGKAAFF
cdr3_nt: TGTGCCTGGAGTGGGAAGGCAGCTTTCTTT
clone_size: once
d_call: NA
j_call: TRBJ1-1
v_call: TRBV30